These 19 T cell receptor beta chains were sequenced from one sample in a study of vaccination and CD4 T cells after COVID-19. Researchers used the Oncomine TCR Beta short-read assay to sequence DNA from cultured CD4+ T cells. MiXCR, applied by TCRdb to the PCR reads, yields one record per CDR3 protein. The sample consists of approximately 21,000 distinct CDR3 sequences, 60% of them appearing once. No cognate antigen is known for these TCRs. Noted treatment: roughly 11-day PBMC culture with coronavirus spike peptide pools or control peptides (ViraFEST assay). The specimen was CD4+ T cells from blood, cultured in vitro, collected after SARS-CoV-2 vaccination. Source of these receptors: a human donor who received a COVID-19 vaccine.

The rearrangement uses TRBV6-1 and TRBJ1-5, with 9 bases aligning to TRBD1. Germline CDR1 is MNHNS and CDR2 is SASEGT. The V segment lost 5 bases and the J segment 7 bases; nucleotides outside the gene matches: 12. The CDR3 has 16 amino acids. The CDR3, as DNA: TGTGCCAGCAGTCAGCTACAGGGGGCTTTGGGGCAGCCCCAGCATTTT. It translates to CASSQLQGALGQPQHF.

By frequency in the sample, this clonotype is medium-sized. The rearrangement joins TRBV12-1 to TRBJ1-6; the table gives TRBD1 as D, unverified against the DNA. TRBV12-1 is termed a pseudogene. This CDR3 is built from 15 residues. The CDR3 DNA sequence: TGTGCCAGCAGCTCCTTCCAGGGGGTTGATTCACCCCTCCACTTT. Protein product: CASSSFQGVDSPLHF.

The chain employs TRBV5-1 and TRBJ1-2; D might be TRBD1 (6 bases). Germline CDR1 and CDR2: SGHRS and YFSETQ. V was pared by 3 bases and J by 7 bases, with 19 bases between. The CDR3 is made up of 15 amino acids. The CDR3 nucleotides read TGCGCCAGCAGCTCGCGGGGGGGGGCAGATCGTGGCTACACCTTC. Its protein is CASSSRGGADRGYTF.

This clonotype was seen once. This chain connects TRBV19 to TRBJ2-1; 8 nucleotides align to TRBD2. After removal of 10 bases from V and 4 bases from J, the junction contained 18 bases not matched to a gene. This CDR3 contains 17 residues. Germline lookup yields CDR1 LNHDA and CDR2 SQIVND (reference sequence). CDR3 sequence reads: CATRPGGLRGLYNEQFF. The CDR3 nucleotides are TGTGCCACTCGGCCGGGGGGGCTTCGAGGACTTTACAATGAGCAGTTCTTC.

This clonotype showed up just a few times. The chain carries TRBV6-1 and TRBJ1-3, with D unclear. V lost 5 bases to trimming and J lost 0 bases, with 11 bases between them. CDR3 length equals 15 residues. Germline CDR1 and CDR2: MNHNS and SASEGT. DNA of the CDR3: TGTGCCAGCAGTCCGAGCAGAGACTCTGGAAACACCATATATTTT. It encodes CASSPSRDSGNTIYF.

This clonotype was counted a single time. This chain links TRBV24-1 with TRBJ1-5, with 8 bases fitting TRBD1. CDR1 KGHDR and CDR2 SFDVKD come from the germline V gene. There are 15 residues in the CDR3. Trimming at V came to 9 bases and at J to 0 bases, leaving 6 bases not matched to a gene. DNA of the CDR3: TGTGCCACCTCTCCCGGACAGGGTAGCAATCAGCCCCAGCATTTT. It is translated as CATSPGQGSNQPQHF.

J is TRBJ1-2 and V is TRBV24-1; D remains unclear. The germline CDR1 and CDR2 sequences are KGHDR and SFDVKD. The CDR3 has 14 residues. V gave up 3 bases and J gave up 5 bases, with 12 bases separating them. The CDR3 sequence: CATSDPGEVYGYTF. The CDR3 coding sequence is TGTGCCACCAGTGATCCGGGAGAGGTTTATGGCTACACCTTC.

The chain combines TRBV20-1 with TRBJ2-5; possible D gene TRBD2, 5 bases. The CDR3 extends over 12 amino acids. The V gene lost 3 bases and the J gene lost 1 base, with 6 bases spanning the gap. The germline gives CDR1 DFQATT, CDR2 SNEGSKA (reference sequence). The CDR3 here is CSASRGQETQYF. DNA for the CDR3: TGCAGTGCTAGCCGGGGCCAAGAGACCCAGTACTTC.

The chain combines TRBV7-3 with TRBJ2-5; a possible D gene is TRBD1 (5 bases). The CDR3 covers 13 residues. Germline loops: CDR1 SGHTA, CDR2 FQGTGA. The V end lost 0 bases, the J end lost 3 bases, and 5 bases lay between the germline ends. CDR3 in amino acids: CASSLTGEETQYF. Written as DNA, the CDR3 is TGTGCCAGCAGCTTAACAGGGGAAGAGACCCAGTACTTC.

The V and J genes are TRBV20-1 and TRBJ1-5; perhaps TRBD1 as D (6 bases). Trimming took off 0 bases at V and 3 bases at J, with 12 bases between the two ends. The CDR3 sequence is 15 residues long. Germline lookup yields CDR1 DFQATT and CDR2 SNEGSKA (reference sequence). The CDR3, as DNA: TGCAGTGCTAGAGATGCCGGACAGTACAATCAGCCCCAGCATTTT. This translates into CSARDAGQYNQPQHF.

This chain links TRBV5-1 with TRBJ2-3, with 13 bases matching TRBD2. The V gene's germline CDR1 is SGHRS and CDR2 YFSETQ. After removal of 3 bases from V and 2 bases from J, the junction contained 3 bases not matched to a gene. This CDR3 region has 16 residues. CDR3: CASSSLAGGATDTQYF. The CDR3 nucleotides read TGCGCCAGCAGCTCACTAGCGGGGGGGGCCACAGATACGCAGTATTTT.

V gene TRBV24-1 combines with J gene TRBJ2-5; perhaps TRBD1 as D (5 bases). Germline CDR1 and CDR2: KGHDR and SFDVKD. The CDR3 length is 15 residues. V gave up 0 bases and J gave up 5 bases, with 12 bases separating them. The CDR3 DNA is TGTGCCACCAGTGATTTGGCGGCAGGGCGGGAGACCCAGTACTTC. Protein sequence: CATSDLAAGRETQYF.

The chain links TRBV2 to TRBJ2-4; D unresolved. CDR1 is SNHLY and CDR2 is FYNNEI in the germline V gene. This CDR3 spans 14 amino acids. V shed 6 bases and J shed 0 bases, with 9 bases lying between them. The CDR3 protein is CASSPDLAKNIQYF. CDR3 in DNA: TGTGCCAGCAGCCCCGATTTAGCCAAAAACATTCAGTACTTC.

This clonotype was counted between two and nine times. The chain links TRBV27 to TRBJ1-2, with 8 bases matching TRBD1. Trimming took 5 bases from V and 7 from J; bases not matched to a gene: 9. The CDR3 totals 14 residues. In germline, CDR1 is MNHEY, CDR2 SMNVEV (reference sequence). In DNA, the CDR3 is TGTGCCAGCAGTCTTACAGGGGGGGGCGGTGGCTACACCTTC. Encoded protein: CASSLTGGGGGYTF.

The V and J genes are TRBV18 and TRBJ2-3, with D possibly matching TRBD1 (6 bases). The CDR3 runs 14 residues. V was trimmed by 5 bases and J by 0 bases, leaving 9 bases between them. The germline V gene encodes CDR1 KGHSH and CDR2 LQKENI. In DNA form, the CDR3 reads TGTGCCAGCTCATACAGGGACAGCACAGATACGCAGTATTTT. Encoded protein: CASSYRDSTDTQYF. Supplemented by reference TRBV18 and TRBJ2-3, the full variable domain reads NAGVMQNPRHLVRRRGQEARLRCSPMKGHSHVYWYRQLPEEGLKFMVYLQKENIIDESGMPKERFSAEFPKEGPSILRIQQVVRGDSAAYFCASSYRDSTDTQYFGPGTRLTVL.

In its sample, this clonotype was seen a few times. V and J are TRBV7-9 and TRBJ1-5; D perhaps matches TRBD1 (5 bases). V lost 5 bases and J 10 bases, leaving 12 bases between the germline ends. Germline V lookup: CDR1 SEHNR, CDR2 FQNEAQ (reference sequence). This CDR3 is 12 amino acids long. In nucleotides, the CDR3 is TGTGCCAGCAGCCAAGACAGTTATCCCCAGCATTTT. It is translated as CASSQDSYPQHF.

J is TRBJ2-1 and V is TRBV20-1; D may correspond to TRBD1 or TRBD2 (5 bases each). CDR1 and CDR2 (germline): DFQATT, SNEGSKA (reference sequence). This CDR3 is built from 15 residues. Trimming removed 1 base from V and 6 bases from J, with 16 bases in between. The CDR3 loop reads CSARVGGIYGNEQFF. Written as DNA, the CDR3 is TGCAGTGCTAGAGTTGGGGGAATCTATGGCAATGAGCAGTTCTTC.

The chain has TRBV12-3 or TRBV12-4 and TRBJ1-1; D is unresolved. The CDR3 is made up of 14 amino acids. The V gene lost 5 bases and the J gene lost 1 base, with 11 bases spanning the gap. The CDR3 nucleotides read TGTGCCAGCAGTCGACTCCAGAAGAACACTGAAGCTTTCTTT. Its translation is CASSRLQKNTEAFF.

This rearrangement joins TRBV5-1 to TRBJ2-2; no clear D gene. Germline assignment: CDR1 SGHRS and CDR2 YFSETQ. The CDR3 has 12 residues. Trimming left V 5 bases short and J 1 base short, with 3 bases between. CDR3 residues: CASSRNTGELFF. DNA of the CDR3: TGCGCCAGCAGTCGGAACACCGGGGAGCTGTTTTTT.